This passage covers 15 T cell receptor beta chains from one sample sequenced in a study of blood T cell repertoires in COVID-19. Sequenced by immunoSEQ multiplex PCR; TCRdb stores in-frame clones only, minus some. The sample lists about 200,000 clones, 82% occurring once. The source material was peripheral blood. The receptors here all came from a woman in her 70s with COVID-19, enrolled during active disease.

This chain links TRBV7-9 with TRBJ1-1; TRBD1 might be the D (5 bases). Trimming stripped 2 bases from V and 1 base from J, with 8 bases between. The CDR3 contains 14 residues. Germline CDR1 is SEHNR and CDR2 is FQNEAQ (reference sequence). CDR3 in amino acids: CASSLMQGNTEAFF. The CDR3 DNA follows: TGTGCCAGCAGCTTAATGCAGGGGAACACTGAAGCTTTCTTT.

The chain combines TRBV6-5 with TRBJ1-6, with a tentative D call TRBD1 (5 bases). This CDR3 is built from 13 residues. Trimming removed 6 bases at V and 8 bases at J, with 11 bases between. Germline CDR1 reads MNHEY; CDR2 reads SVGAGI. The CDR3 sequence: CASRDILDSPLHF. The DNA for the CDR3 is TGTGCCAGCAGGGACATTTTAGATTCACCCCTCCACTTT.

DNA for the CDR3: TGTGCCAGTAGTCTTCGCGAGACAAGCACCGGGGAGCTGTTTTTT. It codes for CASSLRETSTGELFF. The chain recombines TRBV19 with TRBJ2-2, with no clear D. Germline values: CDR1 LNHDA, CDR2 SQIVND (reference sequence). V was trimmed by 5 bases and J by 4 bases, leaving 14 bases between them. The CDR3 is 15 residues long.

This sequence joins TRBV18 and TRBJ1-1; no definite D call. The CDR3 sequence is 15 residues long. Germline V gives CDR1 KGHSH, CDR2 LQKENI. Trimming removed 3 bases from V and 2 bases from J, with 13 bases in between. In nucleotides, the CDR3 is TGTGCCAGCTCACCCCCTCCGGGAGCAAACACTGAAGCTTTCTTT. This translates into CASSPPPGANTEAFF.

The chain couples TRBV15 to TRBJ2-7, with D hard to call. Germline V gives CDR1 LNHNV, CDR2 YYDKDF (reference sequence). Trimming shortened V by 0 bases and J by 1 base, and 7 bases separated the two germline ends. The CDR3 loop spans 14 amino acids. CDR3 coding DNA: TGTGCCACCAGCAGAGATAGAGTTTCCTACGAGCAGTACTTC. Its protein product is CATSRDRVSYEQYF.

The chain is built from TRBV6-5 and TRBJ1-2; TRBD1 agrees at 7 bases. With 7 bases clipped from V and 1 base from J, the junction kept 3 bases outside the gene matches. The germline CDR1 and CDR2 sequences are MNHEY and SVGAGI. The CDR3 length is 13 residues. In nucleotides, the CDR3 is TGTGCCAGCACAGGGGGGAATAACTATGGCTACACCTTC. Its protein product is CASTGGNNYGYTF.

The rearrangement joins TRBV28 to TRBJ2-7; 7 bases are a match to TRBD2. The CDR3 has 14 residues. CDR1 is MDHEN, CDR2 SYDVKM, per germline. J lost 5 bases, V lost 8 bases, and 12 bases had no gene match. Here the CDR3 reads CASGGGAGVHEQYF. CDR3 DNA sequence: TGTGCCAGCGGGGGTGGGGCGGGAGTTCACGAGCAGTACTTC.

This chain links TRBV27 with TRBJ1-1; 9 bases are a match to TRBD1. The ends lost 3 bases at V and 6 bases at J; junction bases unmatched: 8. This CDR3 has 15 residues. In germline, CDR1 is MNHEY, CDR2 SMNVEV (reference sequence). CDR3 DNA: TGTGCCAGCAGTTTCCGATGGGGACAGGGTGCTGAAGCTTTCTTT. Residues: CASSFRWGQGAEAFF.

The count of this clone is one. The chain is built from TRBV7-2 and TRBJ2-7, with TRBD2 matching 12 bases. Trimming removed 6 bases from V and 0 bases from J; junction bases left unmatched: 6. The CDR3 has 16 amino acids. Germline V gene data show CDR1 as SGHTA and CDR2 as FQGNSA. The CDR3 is CASRPGLAGVSYEQYF. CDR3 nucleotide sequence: TGTGCCAGCAGACCGGGACTAGCGGGCGTCTCCTACGAGCAGTACTTC. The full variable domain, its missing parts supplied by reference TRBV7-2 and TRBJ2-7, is GAGVSQSPSNKVTEKGKDVELRCDPISGHTALYWYRQSLGQGLEFLIYFQGNSAPDKSGLPSDRFSAERTGGSVSTLTIQRTQQEDSAVYLCASRPGLAGVSYEQYFGPGTRLTVT.

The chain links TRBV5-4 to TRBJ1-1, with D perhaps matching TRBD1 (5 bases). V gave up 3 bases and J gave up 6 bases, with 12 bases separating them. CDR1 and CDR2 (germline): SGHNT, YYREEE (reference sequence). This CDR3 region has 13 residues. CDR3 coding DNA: TGTGCCAGCAGCTCCAGGGTATCCGCTGAAGCTTTCTTT. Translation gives CASSSRVSAEAFF.

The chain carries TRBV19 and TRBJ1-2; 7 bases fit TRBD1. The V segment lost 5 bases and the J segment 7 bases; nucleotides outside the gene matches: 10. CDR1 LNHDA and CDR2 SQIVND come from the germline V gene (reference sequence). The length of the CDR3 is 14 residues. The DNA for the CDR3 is TGTGCCAGTAGTGACAGGGTACGATTGGGTGGCTACACCTTC. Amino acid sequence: CASSDRVRLGGYTF.

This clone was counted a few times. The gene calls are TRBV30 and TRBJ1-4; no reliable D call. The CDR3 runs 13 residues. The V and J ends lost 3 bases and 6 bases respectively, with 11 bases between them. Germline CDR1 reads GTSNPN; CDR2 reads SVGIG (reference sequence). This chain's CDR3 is CAWRATAYEKLFF. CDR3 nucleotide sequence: TGTGCCTGGAGGGCCACAGCTTATGAAAAACTGTTTTTT.

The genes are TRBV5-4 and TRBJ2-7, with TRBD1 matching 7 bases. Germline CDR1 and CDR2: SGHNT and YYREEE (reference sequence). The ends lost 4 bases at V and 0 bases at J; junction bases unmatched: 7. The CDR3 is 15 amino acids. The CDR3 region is CASSPQTGNSYEQYF. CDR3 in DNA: TGTGCCAGCAGCCCCCAGACAGGGAACTCCTACGAGCAGTACTTC.

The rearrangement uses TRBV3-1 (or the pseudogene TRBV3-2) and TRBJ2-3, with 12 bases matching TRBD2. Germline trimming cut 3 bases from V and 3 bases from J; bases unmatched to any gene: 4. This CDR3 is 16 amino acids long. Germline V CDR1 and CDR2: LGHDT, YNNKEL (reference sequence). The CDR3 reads CASSHIGLAGTDTQYF. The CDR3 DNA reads TGTGCCAGCAGCCACATCGGACTAGCGGGGACAGATACGCAGTATTTT.

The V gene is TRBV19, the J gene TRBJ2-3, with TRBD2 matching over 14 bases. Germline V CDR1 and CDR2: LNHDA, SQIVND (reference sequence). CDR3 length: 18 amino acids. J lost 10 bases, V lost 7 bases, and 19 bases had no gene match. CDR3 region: CASTASRGGLAGGLAQYF. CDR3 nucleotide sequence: TGTGCCAGTACGGCGTCTAGGGGCGGACTAGCGGGAGGCCTCGCGCAGTATTTT. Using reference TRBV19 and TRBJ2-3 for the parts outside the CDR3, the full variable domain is DGGITQSPKYLFRKEGQNVTLSCEQNLNHDAMYWYRQDPGQGLRLIYYSQIVNDFQKGDIAEGYSVSREKKESFPLTVTSAQKNPTAFYLCASTASRGGLAGGLAQYFGPGTRLTVL.